The present entry profiles one T cell receptor beta chain with its context. This clone's antigen is unknown. Base qualities are not at hand, and no much larger clone is one base apart. TCRbeta CDR3 regions were amplified from genomic DNA using the immunoSEQ Assay, a bias-controlled multiplex PCR. In the original analysis: Within the assay, amplification of reference gene primers was used to estimate how many nucleated cells each sample contained. To quantify the absolute abundance of each unique TCRbeta CDR3 rearrangement, sequence reads were collapsed and filtered. For each sample, productive Simpson clonality was calculated by taking the square root of Simpson's diversity index across productive rearrangements. TCRdb limited this immuneACCESS table to in-frame rearrangements with V and J called. A share of clones is missing; checked studies link under half to unresolved V genes, and the rest is unexplained. From that table come the V and J calls and clone size; the DNA was used to work out D and trimming. The sample yields 23,000 or so clones; around 90% were counted once. The ten largest clonotypes hold about 8% of the sample.

The sample comes from a study of blood T cell repertoires in COVID-19 (dated by TCRdb to about 2020). Background for the entire study: Samples covering the acute and convalescent phases of COVID-19 were provided by collaborators in the United States, Italy and Spain. The prospective study material was composed of cDNA or gDNA derived from T cells, B-cell-depleted T cells, or PBMCs. The dataset comprised deeply sampled blood TCRbeta repertoires from subjects exposed to, actively infected with, or recovered from COVID-19. A freely available public database, intended as a resource for researchers studying the immune response to SARS-CoV-2, is where the repertoires were released. Samples came from the ongoing ImmuneRACE study (first 160 participants) plus 1,254 subjects from 6 global collaborators. Sample metadata almost always included a de-identified subject ID, COVID-19 status, age in years and sex. Where available, HLA class I and class II types were obtained from metadata supplied by the sample provider rather than from assay-based typing. What the study reported, not specific to this receptor: Clinical and demographic metadata were provided uncurated, with the amount varying by source and participant.

The CDR3, cysteine through phenylalanine, is 14 amino acids long. Only the CDR3 region is kept as DNA, spanning 42 bases read in frame from base 1. CDR1 and CDR2, per the germline V gene, are KGHDR and SFDVKD. V lost 7 bases and J lost 1 base, and the count of bases not matched to a germline gene is 2. Collaborating institutions collected whole blood in K2EDTA tubes following their own protocols. For TCRbeta analysis, collaborators shipped samples in one of three forms: frozen whole blood, isolated PBMCs, or DNA extracted from either of those sample types. The TCR sequence derives from a man aged 50-59 years with active COVID-19. Recombination linked TRBV24-1 to TRBJ2-2, with 7 junctional bases fitting TRBD2. Sequencing was done on a sample of peripheral blood. CDR3 sequence: CATRSSGNTGELFF. The nucleotide sequence is given as TGTGCCACCAGGTCTAGCGGGAACACCGGGGAGCTGTTTTTT.